This T cell receptor beta chain was captured in a study of radiotherapy plus CTLA-4 blockade in lung cancer. This clone was recorded a few times. Clones were read by immunoSEQ multiplex PCR, and TCRdb kept only the in-frame ones, dropping some. The profile covers roughly 90,000 clones, with around 72% appearing a single time and 11% to 15% taken by the ten largest. Germline V gene data show CDR1 as MDHEN and CDR2 as SYDVKM. The CDR3 contains 11 residues. The ends were cut back, 11 bases at V and 4 bases at J, with 11 bases in the middle. The material was peripheral blood, obtained from a patient treated with radiotherapy plus ipilimumab. The receptor's source is a human donor with non-small cell lung cancer that progressed on radiotherapy plus ipilimumab. The chain combines TRBV28 with TRBJ1-1; no clear D. DNA of the CDR3: TGTGCCGCTCAGGAGGGCACTGAAGCTTTCTTT. It translates to CAAQEGTEAFF.